This T cell receptor beta chain was identified during a study of T cells after yellow fever vaccination. Findings and caveats of the study: Weaker, the secondary response had a peak occurring faster, on day 5 versus 15.

Template switching by 5'RACE produced TCR cDNA, adding a universal primer site and UMIs. TCRdb re-derived calls from the 5' RACE reads in MiXCR, one entry per CDR3 protein. The sample carries roughly 340,000 distinct CDR3 sequences, roughly 8.7% recorded once. Turning to this clonotype: Its specificity is unknown.

Sequenced material: PBMCs, taken on the day of the first yellow fever vaccination. The TCR originated in a man between 18 and 35 years old who received the YFV17D yellow fever vaccine.

This CDR3 reads CASSSIGENTEAFF. Written as DNA, the CDR3 is TGTGCCAGCTCCTCGATTGGGGAGAACACTGAAGCTTTCTTT. The chain is built from TRBV3-1 and TRBJ1-1; D call uncertain. CDR3 length equals 14 residues. Trimming pared 8 bases from V and 1 base from J, leaving 14 bases between. Per germline, CDR1 LGHDT and CDR2 YNNKEL (reference sequence).